One sample yielded the 28 T cell receptor beta chains listed below, sequenced in a study of Graves' ophthalmopathy and Graves' hyperthyroidism. RNA transcripts provided the template for amplifying TCR beta CDR3 regions. The first-round RT-PCR employed HTBI primers together with the Qiagen OneStep RT-PCR kit. A multiplex PCR was then performed as the second round. TCRdb reanalysed the multiplex PCR reads using MiXCR and keeps one entry per CDR3 protein. The sample yields around 1,000,000 distinct CDR3 sequences, less than 45% seen once. Material: peripheral blood or thyroid tissue (not recorded which). The receptors derive from an adult man with Graves' hyperthyroidism.

The chain combines TRBV7-2 with TRBJ2-2; TRBD1 agrees at 7 bases. J gave up 9 bases and V 3 bases, and 13 bases lay outside the gene matches. Germline CDR1 SGHTA, CDR2 FQGNSA. The CDR3 runs 16 residues. The CDR3 protein is CASSFQTGMILRELFF. The CDR3 DNA sequence: TGTGCCAGCAGCTTTCAGACAGGGATGATTCTACGGGAGCTGTTTTTT.

In the case of this clonotype: One end of the junction is discordant with germline, which a read error may explain. V is TRBV15 and J is TRBJ1-4; D possibly corresponds to TRBD1 (5 bases). The CDR3 spans 12 residues. The germline V gene has CDR1 LNHNV and CDR2 YYDKDF (reference sequence). The CDR3 here is CAASRQGEKLFF. The CDR3 region has the DNA TGTGCCGCCAGCCGCCAGGGAGAAAAACTGTTTTTT.

This clonotype was counted at least ten times. This rearrangement joins TRBV7-8 to TRBJ1-4; unclear D gene. Germline V CDR1 and CDR2: SGHVS, FQNEAQ. Trimming pared 1 base from V and 15 bases from J, leaving 12 bases between. The CDR3 is 12 residues long. As DNA, the CDR3 is TGTGCCAGCAGCTTAGGGCTCGGGCCGGTGTTTTTT. The encoded protein is CASSLGLGPVFF.

This clonotype has at least ten counts. The rearrangement uses TRBV20-1 and TRBJ2-2; a weak D match, TRBD2 (6 bases). The CDR3 runs 15 residues. Trimming pared 3 bases from V and 3 bases from J, leaving 14 bases between. From germline, CDR1 is DFQATT and CDR2 SNEGSKA (reference sequence). DNA of the CDR3: TGCAGTGCTAGTCTAAATCAGCGGGACACCGGGGAGCTGTTTTTT. Translated: CSASLNQRDTGELFF.

This clonotype is a singleton in its sample. This may arise from a read error, as a much more abundant clone is one base away. This chain links TRBV29-1 with TRBJ1-2, with D maybe TRBD1 (5 bases). The germline V gene encodes CDR1 SQVTM and CDR2 ANQGSEA. This CDR3 has 15 amino acids. For the CDR3, the DNA is TGCAGTGCGAGGGGCCGGGACGGATTTAACTATCGCTACACCTTC. It specifies CSARGRDGFNYRYTF.

V usage is TRBV7-2 and J usage is TRBJ1-6; possibly TRBD1 for D (5 bases). The CDR3 is made up of 16 amino acids. Germline CDR1 SGHTA, CDR2 FQGNSA. Deletions cut 0 bases from V and 10 bases from J, with 16 bases between. Written as DNA, the CDR3 is TGTGCCAGCAGCTTAGCGGCCCGGCAGGGTAGGTCACCCCTCCACTTT. Its translation: CASSLAARQGRSPLHF.

For this clonotype: A much larger clone is a single base away; this may be a read error. The chain couples TRBV20-1 to TRBJ1-4; 10 positions match TRBD1. V was pared by 5 bases and J by 6 bases, with 6 bases of the junction left unmatched. CDR1 and CDR2 from the germline V gene are DFQATT and SNEGSKA (reference sequence). The CDR3 contains 14 residues. CDR3 DNA: TGCAGTGCTGGATCCGGGACAGGGGATGAAAAACTGTTTTTT. It specifies CSAGSGTGDEKLFF.

The J gene is TRBJ2-5, the V gene TRBV29-1; 8 nucleotides line up with TRBD1. Losses at the gene ends were 7 bases for V and 5 bases for J; bases not matched to a gene: 6. The CDR3 spans 12 residues. The germline V gene has CDR1 SQVTM and CDR2 ANQGSEA. CDR3 in DNA: TGCAGCGCCCAGGGGGCTATGGAGACCCAGTACTTC. Its protein is CSAQGAMETQYF.

This clonotype was counted a single time. Here the CDR3 reads CAFRRDDSWEKLFF. DNA of the CDR3: TGTGCCTTTCGTAGAGACGACAGTTGGGAAAAACTGTTTTTT. The rearrangement links TRBV6-5 to TRBJ1-4; D is perhaps TRBD1 (5 bases). CDR1 is MNHEY, CDR2 SVGAGI, per germline. Deletions cut 11 bases from V and 8 bases from J, with 21 bases between. This CDR3 has 14 residues.

This clonotype was detected many times. This rearrangement joins TRBV7-9 to TRBJ2-5; D not certain. V was shortened by 1 base and J by 3 bases, with 15 bases between the two germline ends. The CDR3 covers 16 residues. Germline lookup yields CDR1 SEHNR and CDR2 FQNEAQ (reference sequence). The CDR3 DNA reads TGTGCCAGCAGCTTAGTGTCCGGTGGGCCGAAAGAGACCCAGTACTTC. This encodes CASSLVSGGPKETQYF. Variable domain in full (rest from reference TRBV7-9 and TRBJ2-5): DTGVSQNPRHKITKRGQNVTFRCDPISEHNRLYWYRQTLGQGPEFLTYFQNEAQLEKSRLLSDRFSAERPKGSFSTLEIQRTEQGDSAMYLCASSLVSGGPKETQYFGPGTRLLVL.

The chain uses TRBV5-4 and TRBJ2-3, with no clear D. Trimming pared 4 bases from V and 3 bases from J, leaving 15 bases between. The V gene's germline CDR1 is SGHNT and CDR2 YYREEE (reference sequence). This CDR3 is 15 amino acids long. The CDR3 DNA is TGTGCCAGCAGCCCTAGGTGGGATGGTACAGATACGCAGTATTTT. Residues: CASSPRWDGTDTQYF.

This clonotype was recorded at least ten times. The chain links TRBV7-9 to TRBJ2-5; 8 nucleotides line up with TRBD2. CDR1 is SEHNR and CDR2 is FQNEAQ in the germline V gene (reference sequence). J was trimmed by 0 bases and V by 6 bases; bases with no gene match: 3. The CDR3 consists of 14 residues. CDR3 coding DNA: TGTGCCAGCAGACGGGGGGGGAACCAAGAGACCCAGTACTTC. Its protein product is CASRRGGNQETQYF.

A few counts support this clonotype. V usage is TRBV6-5 and J usage is TRBJ2-7; 12 bases map to TRBD2. With V trimmed by 0 bases and J by 9 bases, 6 bases remained unmatched. Germline CDR1 reads MNHEY; CDR2 reads SVGAGI. The CDR3 covers 15 residues. In DNA, the CDR3 is TGTGCCAGCAGTTACTCGACTAGCGGGAGTGGGGTGCAGTACTTC. Amino acids: CASSYSTSGSGVQYF.

V is TRBV10-3 and J is TRBJ1-6; unclear D gene. The CDR3 runs to 14 residues. The germline V gene encodes CDR1 ENHRY and CDR2 SYGVKD. CDR3 in amino acids: CARGRPNDNSPLHF. In DNA, the CDR3 is TGTGCTAGAGGGCGACCGAACGATAATTCACCCCTCCACTTT.

The table lists this clonotype with many counts. The V call is TRBV6-6, the J call TRBJ1-3, with D hard to call. Trimming took off 0 bases at V and 2 bases at J, with 5 bases between the two ends. Germline V gives CDR1 MNHNY, CDR2 SVGAGI (reference sequence). This CDR3 spans 14 amino acids. The CDR3 nucleotides read TGTGCCAGCAGTTACTCGCCCCCTGGAAACACCATATATTTT. This gives the protein CASSYSPPGNTIYF.

This clonotype was seen a few times. The chain joins TRBV6-1 to TRBJ1-1, with D unresolved. The germline gives CDR1 MNHNS, CDR2 SASEGT. The CDR3 totals 15 residues. V shed 3 bases and J shed 0 bases, with 11 bases lying between them. The CDR3 is CASSEAPTLNTEAFF. DNA for the CDR3: TGTGCCAGCAGTGAGGCCCCAACTTTGAACACTGAAGCTTTCTTT.

Details on this clonotype: A much more abundant neighbour one base away suggests this may be a read error. V and J are TRBV29-1 and TRBJ2-7, with no clear D. Between the trimmed V and J ends, which lost 1 base and 5 bases, there was a span of 3 bases. CDR3 length: 10 residues. The V gene's germline CDR1 is SQVTM and CDR2 ANQGSEA. The CDR3 DNA reads as TGCAGCGTTGAAGGGAACGAGCAGTACTTC. It encodes CSVEGNEQYF.

The chain joins TRBV20-1 to TRBJ2-7, with TRBD1 matching over 9 bases. Germline V gene sequence: CDR1 DFQATT, CDR2 SNEGSKA (reference sequence). Trimming cost V 2 bases and J 3 bases; bases outside gene matches: 11. This CDR3 has 16 amino acids. The CDR3 DNA follows: TGCAGTGCTAGATGGGGGGGACAGGGACCTATCTACGAGCAGTACTTC. Translating gives CSARWGGQGPIYEQYF.

With respect to this clonotype: One end of the junction does not line up with germline, which may come from a read error. This chain joins TRBV24-1 and TRBJ1-2; no clear D gene. Germline V gives CDR1 KGHDR, CDR2 SFDVKD. There are 16 residues in the CDR3. The CDR3 DNA reads TGTGCCAGCAGTTTCTCTGGGGAAGGAGCTAACTATGGCTACACCTTC. Protein product: CASSFSGEGANYGYTF.

V gene TRBV24-1 combines with J gene TRBJ2-2; weak D call: TRBD2 (6 bases). Trimming took off 3 bases at V and 1 base at J, with 11 bases between the two ends. The CDR3 runs to 16 residues. Germline V gives CDR1 KGHDR, CDR2 SFDVKD. In DNA, the CDR3 is TGTGCCACCAGTGATGGAGCGCGGGAGAACACCGGGGAGCTGTTTTTT. Protein sequence: CATSDGARENTGELFF.

The V call is TRBV7-9, the J call TRBJ2-5; D is perhaps TRBD2 (6 bases). The CDR3 totals 14 residues. CDR1 is SEHNR and CDR2 is FQNEAQ in the germline V gene (reference sequence). Trimming cost V 5 bases and J 3 bases, with 13 bases left between them. DNA of the CDR3: TGTGCCAGCAGCCCGGAGGGTGGAAAAGAGACCCAGTACTTC. As protein: CASSPEGGKETQYF.

Many counts were recorded for this clonotype. The chain joins TRBV10-3 to TRBJ2-5, with TRBD1 matching over 9 bases. In germline, CDR1 is ENHRY, CDR2 SYGVKD. The J segment lost 2 bases and the V segment lost 7 bases, leaving 5 bases of the junction unmatched. The CDR3 consists of 14 residues. The CDR3 DNA reads TGTGCCATCAAGAGACAGGGGGAGCAAGAGACCCAGTACTTC. Translated: CAIKRQGEQETQYF.

V and J are TRBV7-9 and TRBJ1-2; 9 bases map to TRBD1. Germline lookup yields CDR1 SEHNR and CDR2 FQNEAQ (reference sequence). Germline trimming cut 5 bases from V and 3 bases from J; bases unmatched to any gene: 10. The CDR3 is 16 amino acids. CDR3 bases: TGTGCCAGCAGCAACCGGGACAGGGCCTACGACTATGGCTACACCTTC. This encodes CASSNRDRAYDYGYTF.

V is TRBV7-2 and J is TRBJ2-3; tentatively, D is TRBD2 (6 bases). V lost 4 bases and J 1 base, leaving 15 bases between the germline ends. The CDR3 has 16 residues. CDR1 SGHTA and CDR2 FQGNSA come from the germline V gene. CDR3 in DNA: TGTGCCAGCAGCTCCCCTGGGGTAGCGGGCACAGATACGCAGTATTTT. Translating gives CASSSPGVAGTDTQYF.

The chain links TRBV7-2 to TRBJ1-5; D is uncertain. The V end lost 5 bases, the J end lost 11 bases, and 28 bases lay between the germline ends. From germline, CDR1 is SGHTA and CDR2 FQGNSA. The CDR3 runs to 17 residues. The CDR3 reads CASSPRASGRASETQHF. The CDR3, as DNA: TGTGCCAGCAGCCCAAGAGCTAGCGGGAGGGCATCCGAGACCCAGCATTTT. Complete variable domain (other parts from reference TRBV7-2 and TRBJ1-5): GAGVSQSPSNKVTEKGKDVELRCDPISGHTALYWYRQSLGQGLEFLIYFQGNSAPDKSGLPSDRFSAERTGGSVSTLTIQRTQQEDSAVYLCASSPRASGRASETQHFGDGTRLSIL.

The V and J genes are TRBV10-3 and TRBJ2-7; D ambiguous. Germline CDR1 reads ENHRY; CDR2 reads SYGVKD. The CDR3 contains 14 residues. Trimming stripped 6 bases from V and 3 bases from J, with 15 bases between. CDR3 protein: CAISPGGFGYEQYF. The CDR3 DNA reads as TGTGCCATCAGCCCCGGCGGATTTGGCTACGAGCAGTACTTC.

The chain has TRBV7-7 and TRBJ2-5; D possibly corresponds to TRBD2 (6 bases). The CDR3 contains 17 residues. V was pared by 5 bases and J by 5 bases, with 24 bases between. Germline CDR1 and CDR2: SSHAT and FNYEAQ (reference sequence). CDR3 coding DNA: TGTGCCAGCAGCCCCTTGGTTTCTAGCGTTCTGAGTGAGACCCAGTACTTC. This sequence encodes CASSPLVSSVLSETQYF.

The rearrangement uses TRBV18 and TRBJ1-1; D remains unclear. CDR1 is KGHSH and CDR2 is LQKENI in the germline V gene. The CDR3 is 15 residues long. V dropped 1 base and J dropped 0 bases, with 9 bases sitting between them. CDR3 coding DNA: TGTGCCAGCTCACCACGTCGAATAATGAACACTGAAGCTTTCTTT. Encoded protein: CASSPRRIMNTEAFF.